This T cell receptor (beta chain) was identified in a study of radiotherapy plus CTLA-4 blockade in lung cancer. Study as a whole: Around 18% of enrolled patients responded objectively, and approximately 30% had disease control.

As for this clone: Its antigen remains unknown.

Only in-frame clones appear in the TCRdb table, and some are missing; sequencing was by immunoSEQ multiplex PCR. The sample contains around 50,000 clones, 70% to 90% of which appear only once. Receiving focal radiation plus CTLA-4 blockade with ipilimumab were patients who had chemo-refractory metastatic non-small-cell lung cancer. The study's findings and limits: Radiotherapy was combined with ipilimumab, and tumor-derived TCR clones then expanded in blood. Response was reportedly best predicted by early blood T cell clone dynamics, with interferon-beta.

The J segment lost 4 bases and the V segment lost 4 bases, leaving 1 base of the junction unmatched. CDR3 length equals 14 residues. Germline CDR1 is SGHRS and CDR2 is YFSETQ. V gene TRBV5-1 combines with J gene TRBJ2-7; 14 bases align to TRBD2. The receptor was isolated from a human donor with non-small cell lung cancer that progressed on radiotherapy plus ipilimumab. Some clones in this sample may be carry-over from other donors' samples. Source: peripheral blood, taken from a patient treated with radiotherapy plus ipilimumab. CDR3 in DNA: TGCGCCAGCAGCGGGACTAGCGGGAGTTACGAGCAGTACTTC. Its protein is CASSGTSGSYEQYF. The whole variable domain, filled in from reference TRBV5-1 and TRBJ2-7, reads KAGVTQTPRYLIKTRGQQVTLSCSPISGHRSVSWYQQTPGQGLQFLFEYFSETQRNKGNFPGRFSGRQFSNSRSEMNVSTLELGDSALYLCASSGTSGSYEQYFGPGTRLTVT.